This T cell receptor beta chain was identified during a study of blood T cell repertoires in COVID-19. Study as a whole: Samples taken during acute and convalescent COVID-19 were collected in the United States, Italy and Spain. Sample material is recorded as cDNA or gDNA derived from T cells, B-cell-depleted T cells, or PBMCs.

Study processing details: Reference gene primer amplification in the assay estimated nucleated cell counts. The repertoire was sequenced with immunoSEQ multiplex PCR; TCRdb's copy has only in-frame clones and lacks some. V and J calls and clone size are those listed in that table; D and trimming were worked out from the DNA. The data contain around 98,000 clones, nearly 90% of them singletons. Sample: peripheral blood. This TCR came from a man in his 70s with acute or convalescent COVID-19.

The CDR3 sequence: CASSPDFTGELFF. The CDR3 DNA reads as TGTGCCAGCAGCCCGGACTTCACCGGGGAGCTGTTTTTT. The rearrangement joins TRBV7-2 to TRBJ2-2, with D possibly being TRBD2 (5 bases). CDR3 length: 13 amino acids. V gave up 5 bases and J gave up 4 bases, with 8 bases separating them. Germline CDR1 reads SGHTA; CDR2 reads FQGNSA.